This T cell receptor (beta chain) was found in a study of cytomegalovirus exposure and HLA in healthy donors. V shed 4 bases and J shed 8 bases, with 20 bases lying between them. CDR3 size: 15 residues. Germline V gene lookup returns CDR1 MNHEY and CDR2 SVGAGI. The donors were members of the validation cohort, which comprised 100 to 150 subjects and was separate from the first cohort of 666 subjects. Clones were sequenced by immunoSEQ multiplex PCR, and TCRdb holds only the in-frame ones, with some missing. The sample carries 67,000 or so clones, around 96% recorded once. The clonotype originates from a man aged 18 to 35 in good health and CMV-seropositive. The genes are TRBV6-5 and TRBJ1-2; unclear D gene. Sequencing was carried out using PBMCs. CDR3 sequence: CASSLTRSAGRGYTF. CDR3 sequence (DNA): TGTGCCAGCAGTTTGACCCGAAGTGCGGGTCGCGGCTACACCTTC.